Shown below are 32 T cell receptor beta chains from a single sample sequenced in a study of persistence of HIV-infected CD4 T cells. The stimulus was an HIV-1 Gag 15-mer peptide pool, about 1.1 ug/peptide/mL. Sorting selected CD4+ T cells upregulating both CD40 ligand and CD69. This was the immunoSEQ version 4 assay in survey mode. TCRdb's copy holds only in-frame clones and misses some; the assay was immunoSEQ multiplex PCR. The profile shows around 32,000 clones, 70% of them singletons. Which antigens these TCRs recognize remains unknown. Material: CD4+ T cells sorted from PBMCs after approximately 18-hour stimulation, obtained from a patient who received antiretroviral therapy. These receptors were collected from an adult man with HIV who was CMV-seropositive.

This clone has just one count. V is TRBV2 and J is TRBJ1-5; TRBD1 aligns across 8 bases. CDR3 length equals 16 residues. The junction had 12 bases not matched to a gene; V was cut back by 8 bases and J by 3 bases. Germline loops: CDR1 SNHLY, CDR2 FYNNEI. Here the CDR3 reads CASFDRQGKDNQPQHF. The CDR3 coding sequence is TGTGCCAGCTTCGACCGACAGGGGAAAGACAATCAGCCCCAGCATTTT.

V gene TRBV4-2 combines with J gene TRBJ1-5; D not resolved. The V end lost 3 bases, the J end lost 5 bases, and 14 bases lay between the germline ends. CDR1 and CDR2 (germline): LGHNA, YNFKEQ. The CDR3 runs 15 residues. The CDR3 DNA follows: TGTGCCAGCAGCCAGAGGTATGGCCGGGATCAGCCCCAGCATTTT. Translating it yields CASSQRYGRDQPQHF.

By frequency in the sample, this clone is medium-sized. The sample has other DNA sequences that encode this CDR3 too. This chain links TRBV5-1 with TRBJ1-1; 10 positions match TRBD1. The length of the CDR3 is 15 residues. Germline V gene lookup returns CDR1 SGHRS and CDR2 YFSETQ. Germline trimming cut 0 bases from V and 1 base from J; bases unmatched to any gene: 0. CDR3 DNA: TGCGCCAGCAGCTTGGGGACAGGGGGGAACACTGAAGCTTTCTTT. Translating gives CASSLGTGGNTEAFF. Variable domain in full (rest from reference TRBV5-1 and TRBJ1-1): KAGVTQTPRYLIKTRGQQVTLSCSPISGHRSVSWYQQTPGQGLQFLFEYFSETQRNKGNFPGRFSGRQFSNSRSEMNVSTLELGDSALYLCASSLGTGGNTEAFFGQGTRLTVV.

This sequence joins TRBV12-3 or TRBV12-4 and TRBJ1-6; D remains ambiguous. Deletions cut 8 bases from V and 7 bases from J, with 9 bases between. This CDR3 comprises 12 residues. The CDR3 region is CASRVGNSPLHF. In DNA form, the CDR3 reads TGTGCCAGCCGGGTTGGAAATTCACCCCTCCACTTT.

The table lists this clone with a few counts. The DNA for the CDR3 is TGTGCCAGCAGCCCGGGACAGGGGATTAACAATGAGCAGTTCTTC. Translating it yields CASSPGQGINNEQFF. The rearrangement links TRBV11-1 to TRBJ2-1, with TRBD1 matching 10 bases. J was trimmed by 5 bases and V by 5 bases; bases with no gene match: 6. The germline gives CDR1 SGHAT, CDR2 FQDESV (reference sequence). The CDR3 sequence is 15 residues long.

In this sample, this clone turned up a few times. The V call is TRBV24-1, the J call TRBJ1-4; D uncertain. Trimming took 3 bases from V and 8 from J, leaving 6 bases between them. The CDR3 has 12 residues. Germline V gene lookup returns CDR1 KGHDR and CDR2 SFDVKD. The CDR3 protein is CATSDEGEKLFF. The CDR3 DNA follows: TGTGCCACCAGTGATGAGGGAGAAAAACTGTTTTTT.

The chain couples TRBV6-1 to TRBJ1-5; D gene ambiguous. V lost 3 bases and J lost 0, with 12 bases in between. This CDR3 has 16 residues. In germline, CDR1 is MNHNS, CDR2 SASEGT. As DNA, the CDR3 is TGTGCCAGCAGTGACTATGGGAGGGCTAGCAATCAGCCCCAGCATTTT. It encodes CASSDYGRASNQPQHF.

The table lists this clone with a few counts. V and J are TRBV7-9 and TRBJ2-2; no reliable D call. Germline values: CDR1 SEHNR, CDR2 FQNEAQ (reference sequence). There are 14 residues in the CDR3. The ends were cut back, 5 bases at V and 2 bases at J, with 9 bases in the middle. The CDR3 spells CASSPQRNTGELFF. The CDR3 DNA is TGTGCCAGCAGCCCTCAGCGAAACACCGGGGAGCTGTTTTTT. The entire variable domain, with the rest obtained from reference TRBV7-9 and TRBJ2-2, is as follows: DTGVSQNPRHKITKRGQNVTFRCDPISEHNRLYWYRQTLGQGPEFLTYFQNEAQLEKSRLLSDRFSAERPKGSFSTLEIQRTEQGDSAMYLCASSPQRNTGELFFGEGSRLTVL.

J is TRBJ1-4 and V is TRBV18, with 7 bases matching TRBD1. Germline V gene data show CDR1 as KGHSH and CDR2 as LQKENI. Losses at the gene ends were 5 bases for V and 5 bases for J; bases not matched to a gene: 2. The CDR3 totals 13 residues. CDR3 coding DNA: TGTGCCAGCTCAGAGGGGGCGAATGAAAAACTGTTTTTT. Residues: CASSEGANEKLFF.

This clone occurred once. This chain links TRBV5-1 with TRBJ2-7; tentatively, D is TRBD2 (7 bases). This CDR3 region has 14 residues. Trimming took off 7 bases at V and 3 bases at J, with 17 bases between the two ends. Germline V gene lookup returns CDR1 SGHRS and CDR2 YFSETQ. CDR3 coding DNA: TGCGCCAGCCGCCTAGGGGGGGCGGACTACGAGCAGTACTTC. It translates to CASRLGGADYEQYF.

On this clone itself: Within the sample, other DNA sequences also encode this same CDR3. The chain recombines TRBV4-2 with TRBJ1-1; the D gene is possibly TRBD1 (6 bases). CDR1 is LGHNA, CDR2 YNFKEQ, per germline. The CDR3 has 14 amino acids. Trimming left V 2 bases short and J 1 base short, with 8 bases between. The CDR3 region has the DNA TGTGCCAGCAGCCAAACGACAGGGAACACTGAAGCTTTCTTT. Its translation is CASSQTTGNTEAFF.

The chain is built from TRBV3-1 (or the pseudogene TRBV3-2) and TRBJ2-3, with D unresolved. CDR1 is LGHDT and CDR2 is YNNKEL in the germline V gene (reference sequence). The CDR3 sequence is 12 residues long. Trimming shortened V by 4 bases and J by 9 bases, and 11 bases separated the two germline ends. The CDR3 protein is CASSPLMGTQYF. The CDR3 DNA reads TGTGCCAGCAGCCCCCTGATGGGGACGCAGTATTTT.

This chain connects TRBV9 to TRBJ2-6; D is uncertain. V lost 2 bases, J lost 1 base, and 7 bases lay in between. This CDR3 comprises 15 residues. Germline V lookup: CDR1 SGDLS, CDR2 YYNGEE. CDR3 residues: CASSVTPSGANVLTF. The CDR3 DNA follows: TGTGCCAGCAGCGTTACCCCGTCTGGGGCCAACGTCCTGACTTTC. Looking up the rest from reference TRBV9 and TRBJ2-6 gives the full variable domain: DSGVTQTPKHLITATGQRVTLRCSPRSGDLSVYWYQQSLDQGLQFLIQYYNGEERAKGNILERFSAQQFPDLHSELNLSSLELGDSALYFCASSVTPSGANVLTFGAGSRLTVL.

The J gene is TRBJ1-4, the V gene TRBV5-1, with D uncertain. Per the germline V gene, CDR1 is SGHRS and CDR2 is YFSETQ. The CDR3 totals 13 residues. V was clipped by 5 bases and J by 3 bases, with 8 bases between them. The CDR3 region is CASSRGSNEKLFF. The DNA for the CDR3 is TGCGCCAGCAGTCGAGGTTCTAATGAAAAACTGTTTTTT.

The V and J genes are TRBV12-3 or TRBV12-4 and TRBJ1-4; D is undetermined. Trimming cost V 2 bases and J 8 bases, with 9 bases left between them. This CDR3 comprises 13 residues. The CDR3: CASSLLDGEKLFF. CDR3 nucleotide sequence: TGTGCCAGCAGTTTACTGGACGGGGAAAAACTGTTTTTT.

V gene TRBV24-1 combines with J gene TRBJ2-2, with unresolved D. The CDR3 runs to 12 residues. Germline CDR1 KGHDR, CDR2 SFDVKD. Deletions cut 0 bases from V and 6 bases from J, with 1 base between. The chain's CDR3 is CATSDLPGELFF. DNA for the CDR3: TGTGCCACCAGTGATTTGCCCGGGGAGCTGTTTTTT.

The CDR3 bases are TGTGCCAGCAGCTTACAGGGGGCGAATTCAATAGATACGCAGTATTTT. Protein: CASSLQGANSIDTQYF. The gene calls are TRBV5-5 and TRBJ2-3; 9 bases agree with TRBD1. V dropped 2 bases and J dropped 5; count of bases not matched to a gene: 9. Germline loops: CDR1 SGHKS, CDR2 YYEKEE (reference sequence). The CDR3 consists of 16 residues.

As for this clone: The same CDR3 arises from other DNA sequences in this sample as well. The gene calls are TRBV6-6 and TRBJ1-1; no firm D call. Trimming removed 2 bases at V and 2 bases at J, with 12 bases between. In germline, CDR1 is MNHNY, CDR2 SVGAGI (reference sequence). This CDR3 has 15 amino acids. Here the CDR3 reads CASSYKQGKNTEAFF. The DNA of the CDR3 is TGTGCCAGCAGTTACAAACAAGGGAAAAACACTGAAGCTTTCTTT.

J is TRBJ2-3 and V is TRBV19, with D perhaps assigned TRBD1 or TRBD2 (5 bases each). From germline, CDR1 is LNHDA and CDR2 SQIVND (reference sequence). Trimming shortened V by 6 bases and J by 5 bases, and 21 bases separated the two germline ends. The CDR3 covers 16 residues. CDR3 coding DNA: TGTGCCAGTAGCCGCCCCGGGACCTGGGGGAAAGATACGCAGTATTTT. Protein sequence: CASSRPGTWGKDTQYF.

V is TRBV5-5 and J is TRBJ2-6; unclear D gene. The germline V gene encodes CDR1 SGHKS and CDR2 YYEKEE (reference sequence). CDR3 length equals 12 residues. V was pared by 3 bases and J by 2 bases, with 0 bases between. This CDR3 is CASSSGANVLTF. In DNA, the CDR3 is TGTGCCAGCAGCTCTGGGGCCAACGTCCTGACTTTC.

This sequence joins TRBV5-1 and TRBJ2-7; D unclear. CDR1 and CDR2 from the germline V gene are SGHRS and YFSETQ. V dropped 3 bases and J dropped 6 bases, with 16 bases sitting between them. The CDR3 has 14 amino acids. The CDR3 sequence: CASSYVSEPSEQYF. In DNA, the CDR3 is TGCGCCAGCAGCTACGTTTCGGAGCCCAGCGAGCAGTACTTC.

This chain joins TRBV7-9 and TRBJ1-1; D remains ambiguous. V lost 1 base, J lost 6 bases, and 6 bases lay in between. The length of the CDR3 is 12 residues. Germline values: CDR1 SEHNR, CDR2 FQNEAQ (reference sequence). CDR3: CASSLDTAEAFF. DNA of the CDR3: TGTGCCAGCAGCTTAGACACCGCTGAAGCTTTCTTT.

A few counts support this clone. The gene calls are TRBV5-1 and TRBJ1-4; D possibly corresponds to TRBD1 (5 bases). The CDR3 sequence is 17 residues long. Deletions cut 0 bases from V and 0 bases from J, with 12 bases between. Germline CDR1 SGHRS, CDR2 YFSETQ. The CDR3 DNA reads as TGCGCCAGCAGCTTGGAGGGACCGATGGCAACTAATGAAAAACTGTTTTTT. This codes for CASSLEGPMATNEKLFF.

This clone was seen once. This rearrangement joins TRBV2 to TRBJ2-7, with 12 bases aligning to TRBD1. V shed 6 bases, J shed 3 bases, and the junction held 6 bases outside the gene matches. The CDR3 length is 15 residues. Looked up from germline, CDR1 is SNHLY and CDR2 is FYNNEI. The CDR3 DNA sequence: TGTGCCAGCAGCCCCGGGACAGGGGGCTTCTACGAGCAGTACTTC. This encodes CASSPGTGGFYEQYF. The full variable domain, completed using reference TRBV2 and TRBJ2-7, is EPEVTQTPSHQVTQMGQEVILRCVPISNHLYFYWYRQILGQKVEFLVSFYNNEISEKSEIFDDQFSVERPDGSNFTLKIRSTKLEDSAMYFCASSPGTGGFYEQYFGPGTRLTVT.

The chain couples TRBV10-3 to TRBJ2-3, with 14 positions matching TRBD2. V dropped 6 bases and J dropped 0; count of bases not matched to a gene: 5. CDR3 size: 17 residues. In germline, CDR1 is ENHRY, CDR2 SYGVKD. CDR3 loop: CAIRTSGGAGSTDTQYF. The CDR3 DNA follows: TGTGCCATCAGGACTAGCGGGGGGGCCGGGAGCACAGATACGCAGTATTTT.

The chain combines TRBV12-5 with TRBJ2-7, with D perhaps given as TRBD1 or TRBD2 (5 bases each). Germline V CDR1 and CDR2: LGHNT, FRNRAP. The CDR3 runs 16 residues. Trimming took off 1 base at V and 1 base at J, with 14 bases between the two ends. CDR3 bases: TGTGCTAGTGGTTTGGACATAGGGACGGATTCCTACGAGCAGTACTTC. Amino acids: CASGLDIGTDSYEQYF.

The chain recombines TRBV3-1 (or the pseudogene TRBV3-2) with TRBJ1-2; 8 bases match TRBD1. The CDR3 covers 13 residues. CDR1 and CDR2 (germline): LGHDT, YNNKEL (reference sequence). Unmatched junction bases numbered 2, after V lost 4 bases and J lost 4 bases. The CDR3 DNA reads TGTGCCAGCAGCCCGGACAGGGCCTATGGCTACACCTTC. Its protein product is CASSPDRAYGYTF.

The chain couples TRBV5-1 to TRBJ1-5, with D uncertain. The germline V gene encodes CDR1 SGHRS and CDR2 YFSETQ. This CDR3 spans 16 amino acids. Trimming pared 0 bases from V and 0 bases from J, leaving 10 bases between. This CDR3 is CASSLGGTDSNQPQHF. The DNA for the CDR3 is TGCGCCAGCAGCTTGGGCGGAACCGATAGCAATCAGCCCCAGCATTTT.

This chain links TRBV20-1 with TRBJ2-7; 8 bases agree with TRBD2. V lost 3 bases, J lost 2 bases, and 6 bases stayed unmatched. Germline V gives CDR1 DFQATT, CDR2 SNEGSKA (reference sequence). The CDR3 has 14 amino acids. CDR3 loop: CSASRTSGTYEQYF. In DNA form, the CDR3 reads TGCAGTGCTAGTAGAACTAGCGGAACCTACGAGCAGTACTTC.

The chain has TRBV5-5 and TRBJ1-2; no firm D call. The CDR3 runs 17 residues. V gave up 0 bases and J gave up 4 bases, with 19 bases separating them. Germline V gene lookup returns CDR1 SGHKS and CDR2 YYEKEE (reference sequence). CDR3 bases: TGTGCCAGCAGCTTGGCGTCCGCCGGCAGGCCGCTCTATGGCTACACCTTC. It codes for CASSLASAGRPLYGYTF.

The V call is TRBV7-8, the J call TRBJ2-4; tentative D call: TRBD1 (6 bases). Per germline, CDR1 SGHVS and CDR2 FQNEAQ. Trimming left V 10 bases short and J 1 base short, with 8 bases between. The CDR3 consists of 12 residues. The CDR3 sequence: CATGAAKNIQYF. CDR3 nucleotides: TGTGCCACAGGGGCGGCCAAAAACATTCAGTACTTC.

The chain carries TRBV6-5 and TRBJ1-1; D unresolved. Germline V lookup: CDR1 MNHEY, CDR2 SVGAGI. This CDR3 is built from 12 residues. Trimming removed 7 bases at V and 11 bases at J, with 17 bases between. The CDR3 coding sequence is TGTGCCAGCACCGACACGGTAACCAGGGCTTTCTTT. It is translated as CASTDTVTRAFF.